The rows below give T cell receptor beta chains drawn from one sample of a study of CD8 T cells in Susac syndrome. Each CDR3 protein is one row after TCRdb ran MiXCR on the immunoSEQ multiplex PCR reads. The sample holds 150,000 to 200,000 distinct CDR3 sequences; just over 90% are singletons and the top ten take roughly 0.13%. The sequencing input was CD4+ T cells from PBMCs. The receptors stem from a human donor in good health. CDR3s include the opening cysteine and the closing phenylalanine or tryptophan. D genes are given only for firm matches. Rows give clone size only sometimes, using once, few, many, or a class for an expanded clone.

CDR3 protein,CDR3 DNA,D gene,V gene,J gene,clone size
CAWETGGNQPQHF,TGTGCCTGGGAGACAGGGGGCAATCAGCCCCAGCATTTT,TRBD1,TRBV30,TRBJ1-5,-
CAGQGSNGYTF,TGTGCCGGACAGGGGAGCAACGGCTACACCTTC,TRBD1,TRBV30,TRBJ1-2,-
CASSPQGWNTEAFF,TGTGCCAGCAGCCCACAGGGTTGGAACACTGAAGCTTTCTTT,-,TRBV7-3,TRBJ1-1,-
CASSLGWKQETQYF,TGCGCCAGCAGCTTGGGGTGGAAACAGGAGACCCAGTACTTC,-,TRBV5-1,TRBJ2-5,-
CASSYGGASPNTGELFF,TGTGCCAGCAGTTACGGTGGGGCTAGCCCGAACACCGGGGAGCTGTTTTTT,-,TRBV6-2/TRBV6-3,TRBJ2-2,-
CASSQLTTNTEAFF,TGTGCCAGCAGCCAACTGACTACGAACACTGAAGCTTTCTTT,-,TRBV6-5,TRBJ1-1,-
CSVRQTNTGELFF,TGCAGCGTCCGACAAACGAACACCGGGGAGCTGTTTTTT,-,TRBV29-1,TRBJ2-2,-
CASSHHMGQTEAFF,TGTGCCAGCAGCCACCATATGGGACAAACTGAAGCTTTCTTT,-,TRBV3-1,TRBJ1-1,once
CSVPQISGNTIYF,TGCAGTGTTCCACAAATCTCTGGAAACACCATATATTTT,-,TRBV20-1,TRBJ1-3,-
CASSQVAGVNYGYTF,TGTGCCAGCAGCCAAGTAGCAGGGGTTAACTATGGCTACACCTTC,-,TRBV3-1,TRBJ1-2,-
CASSLRALVGYETQYF,TGTGCCAGCAGCTTACGAGCCCTAGTGGGTTACGAGACCCAGTACTTC,-,TRBV7-2,TRBJ2-5,-
CASSLSWGTGELFF,TGTGCCAGCAGCTTGAGCTGGGGCACCGGGGAGCTGTTTTTT,-,TRBV7-3,TRBJ2-2,-
CSATPFTEAFF,TGCAGTGCTACTCCCTTTACTGAAGCTTTCTTT,-,TRBV20-1,TRBJ1-1,once
CASSQGGLAGDLSYEQYF,TGTGCCAGCAGCCAAGGCGGCCTAGCGGGGGACCTCTCCTACGAGCAGTACTTC,TRBD2,TRBV4-2,TRBJ2-7,-
CASSARGAPSTDTQYF,TGTGCCAGCAGCGCCCGAGGGGCCCCTAGCACAGATACGCAGTATTTT,-,TRBV7-2,TRBJ2-3,-
CASTLLGRGDYGYTF,TGTGCCAGCACTTTACTCGGGCGCGGAGACTATGGCTACACCTTC,-,TRBV12-3/TRBV12-4,TRBJ1-2,-
CASSLTGGKRDIGYTF,TGTGCCAGCAGCCTAACGGGCGGAAAAAGGGATATCGGCTACACCTTC,-,TRBV7-6,TRBJ1-2,-
CASSQERVAYEQFF,TGTGCCAGCAGCCAAGAACGGGTAGCCTATGAGCAGTTCTTC,-,TRBV4-2,TRBJ2-1,-
CSALSKGSSNEQFF,TGCAGTGCCCTCTCGAAGGGCTCATCCAATGAGCAGTTCTTC,-,TRBV20-1,TRBJ2-1,-
CASSRLQETQYF,TGTGCCAGCTCACGCCTCCAAGAGACCCAGTACTTC,-,TRBV18,TRBJ2-5,-
CASRQLAGGRETQYF,TGTGCCAGCAGACAACTAGCGGGGGGGCGAGAGACCCAGTACTTC,TRBD2,TRBV5-4,TRBJ2-5,-
CSVEDQGPREYF,TGCAGCGTTGAAGATCAAGGGCCGCGTGAGTATTTT,-,TRBV29-1,TRBJ2-3,-
CASSLVHQYNEQFF,TGTGCCAGCAGTTTGGTGCACCAATACAATGAGCAGTTCTTC,-,TRBV28,TRBJ2-1,-
CAIRSPGGYAEAFF,TGTGCCATTCGGTCCCCGGGAGGGTACGCTGAAGCTTTCTTT,-,TRBV6-2/TRBV6-3,TRBJ1-1,once
CASSLTPTQGFYGYTF,TGTGCCAGCAGTTTAACCCCAACCCAGGGCTTCTATGGCTACACCTTC,-,TRBV27,TRBJ1-2,-
CASSSLFVAYEQYF,TGTGCCAGCAGTTCCCTATTTGTAGCCTACGAGCAGTACTTC,-,TRBV27,TRBJ2-7,-
CASSPRGTGWDGYTF,TGTGCCAGCAGTCCCCGGGGGACAGGGTGGGATGGCTACACCTTC,TRBD1,TRBV12-3/TRBV12-4,TRBJ1-2,-
CASSQNSGNTIYF,TGTGCCAGCAGTCAGAACTCTGGAAACACCATATATTTT,-,TRBV25-1,TRBJ1-3,-
CSVVRPRVGNTEAFF,TGCAGCGTTGTTCGCCCAAGGGTAGGTAACACTGAAGCTTTCTTT,-,TRBV29-1,TRBJ1-1,-
CSARQGKSEAFF,TGCAGTGCTAGACAGGGGAAGTCTGAAGCTTTCTTT,-,TRBV20-1,TRBJ1-1,-
CSASFFSGANVLTF,TGCAGTGCTAGTTTTTTCTCTGGGGCCAACGTCCTGACTTTC,-,TRBV20-1,TRBJ2-6,-
CASSLVGGSSNQPQHF,TGTGCCAGCAGCTTAGTAGGAGGGTCCAGCAATCAGCCCCAGCATTTT,-,TRBV7-8,TRBJ1-5,-
CASSPDRGQNTGELFF,TGTGCCAGCAGCCCCGACAGGGGACAGAACACCGGGGAGCTGTTTTTT,TRBD1,TRBV5-6,TRBJ2-2,-
CASSLEAGGGYEQYF,TGCGCCAGCAGCTTGGAGGCAGGGGGGGGCTACGAGCAGTACTTC,-,TRBV5-1,TRBJ2-7,-
CASRFARDSSQNTEAFF,TGTGCCAGCAGATTCGCTAGGGACAGCAGTCAAAACACTGAAGCTTTCTTT,TRBD1,TRBV5-4,TRBJ1-1,-
CASSVNSHGELFF,TGTGCCAGCAGCGTGAATAGCCACGGGGAGCTGTTTTTT,-,TRBV9,TRBJ2-2,-
CAWSVPPGTGSSTTEAFF,TGTGCCTGGAGTGTCCCCCCCGGGACAGGGAGCTCTACGACTGAAGCTTTCTTT,TRBD1,TRBV30,TRBJ1-1,-
CASYPGGRQETQYF,TGCGCCAGCTATCCGGGGGGTCGGCAAGAGACCCAGTACTTC,TRBD2,TRBV5-1,TRBJ2-5,-
CASSLATSQETQYF,TGCGCCAGCAGCTTGGCGACTAGCCAAGAGACCCAGTACTTC,-,TRBV5-1,TRBJ2-5,-
CASSQRLAGSGELFF,TGTGCCAGCAGCCAGAGACTAGCGGGGAGCGGGGAGCTGTTTTTT,TRBD2,TRBV2,TRBJ2-2,-
CASSFQGGDQPQHF,TGTGCCAGCAGCTTCCAAGGGGGGGATCAGCCCCAGCATTTT,-,TRBV5-6,TRBJ1-5,-
CSAGVYGYTF,TGCAGTGCCGGAGTCTATGGCTACACCTTC,-,TRBV20-1,TRBJ1-2,-
CSVEDRGQGPYSGNTIYF,TGCAGCGTTGAAGATCGGGGACAGGGTCCCTACTCTGGAAACACCATATATTTT,TRBD1,TRBV29-1,TRBJ1-3,once
CASSPPAGRYNTGELFF,TGTGCCAGCAGCCCCCCTGCGGGGAGATACAACACCGGGGAGCTGTTTTTT,-,TRBV28,TRBJ2-2,-
CASSAGASGGVQFF,TGTGCCAGCAGTGCTGGAGCCAGCGGGGGGGTACAGTTCTTC,TRBD2,TRBV2,TRBJ2-1,-
CASSLGRGGGMSGNTIYF,TGTGCCAGCAGCTTAGGTCGTGGAGGTGGTATGTCTGGAAACACCATATATTTT,-,TRBV7-6,TRBJ1-3,-